Listed here is a single T cell receptor beta chain. This clonotype showed up many times. There is no known antigen for this receptor. No quality values exist for individual bases; no much larger clone is one base distant. From a lookup of the germline V gene, CDR1 and CDR2 are SQVTM and ANQGSEA. The junction shows trimming of 4 bases on V and 1 base on J, and the gene matches do not reach 6 bases of it. The CDR3 covers 14 residues, taking in both the cysteine and the phenylalanine. Only the CDR3 DNA stays, 42 bases, in frame from base 1. The data originate from a study of response to subunit inactivated influenza vaccine (dated by TCRdb to the late 2010s). In terms of the full investigation: Deep quantitative T cell receptor repertoire profiling was used in the study to track responses to a trivalent subunit inactivated influenza vaccine.

Libraries were prepared through RT-PCR. TCRdb shows the sequencer as Illumina HiSeq 2500. Starting from the raw public reads, TCRdb applied fastp trimming at Q25, assembled clones with MiXCR and retained in-frame beta chains. Identical CDR3 protein sequences are pooled into one entry, listed with their most common genes and DNA. Counted in this sample were 250,000 to 350,000 distinct CDR3 sequences; 22% of them appeared once. The ten largest clones take up around 10% of the sample. Results and caveats for the whole study, not just this receptor: It was suggested by the authors that each seasonal influenza vaccination may recruit only a limited number of new T cells.

The chain employs TRBV29-1 and TRBJ1-1, with 7 bases aligning to TRBD1. This specimen was PBMCs from blood, taken approximately 22 months after vaccination. This receptor was taken from a man aged 45 to 70 who received an inactivated influenza vaccine. Donor details come from another sample of the same person, matched by shared clones. The CDR3 in this case is CSVGGRQGNTEAFF. The nucleotides read TGCAGCGTTGGGGGGAGACAGGGGAACACTGAAGCTTTCTTT.